One sample yielded the 4 T cell receptor beta chains listed below, sequenced in a study of blood T cell repertoires in COVID-19. The repertoire was sequenced with immunoSEQ multiplex PCR; TCRdb's copy has only in-frame clones and lacks some. The table shows about 51,000 clones, with 80% to 95% occurring only once. The sample was peripheral blood. Receptor source: a man aged 50 or older with acute or convalescent COVID-19.

V and J are TRBV30 and TRBJ2-7; 9 bases are shared with TRBD2. With 5 bases clipped from V and 4 bases from J, the junction kept 3 bases outside the gene matches. CDR3 size: 12 residues. CDR1 is GTSNPN and CDR2 is SVGIG in the germline V gene (reference sequence). The CDR3 sequence: CAWGLAQYEQYF. As DNA, the CDR3 is TGTGCCTGGGGACTAGCGCAGTACGAGCAGTACTTC.

V is TRBV27 and J is TRBJ2-7; maybe TRBD1 (5 bases). CDR3 length equals 14 residues. Germline lookup yields CDR1 MNHEY and CDR2 SMNVEV (reference sequence). Between the trimmed V and J ends, which lost 3 bases and 0 bases, there was a span of 9 bases. The chain's CDR3 is CASSLQGLSYEQYF. The CDR3 DNA reads as TGTGCCAGCAGTTTGCAGGGCCTCTCCTACGAGCAGTACTTC.

The gene calls are TRBV19 and TRBJ2-5, with TRBD2 matching over 7 bases. V was pared by 3 bases and J by 5 bases, with 12 bases of the junction left unmatched. The CDR3 extends over 16 amino acids. Germline-derived CDR1 and CDR2 are LNHDA and SQIVND (reference sequence). The CDR3 here is CASSMGAGIFGETQYF. CDR3 DNA: TGTGCCAGTAGTATGGGAGCGGGGATTTTCGGGGAGACCCAGTACTTC.

This rearrangement joins TRBV5-8 to TRBJ1-4; 9 bases are a match to TRBD1. In germline, CDR1 is SGHTS, CDR2 YDEGEE. The CDR3 is 14 residues long. The J segment lost 6 bases and the V segment lost 4 bases, leaving 4 bases of the junction unmatched. CDR3 nucleotide sequence: TGTGCCAGCAGCCGAGGGACAGGGCATGAAAAACTGTTTTTT. Its protein product is CASSRGTGHEKLFF.